The 25 T cell receptor beta chains in this list originate from one sample, sequenced in a study of blood T cells in healthy people across ages. Combining a sample-barcoded 5' primer with a J-beta primer mix, a second PCR ran for roughly 6 to 12 cycles. Via MiXCR, TCRdb re-called the 5' RACE reads, giving one row per CDR3 protein. Of about 680,000 distinct CDR3 sequences listed, 45% to 50% are singletons. Specimen: blood. These receptors were collected from a woman aged 60 to 75 in good health.

A few counts support this clonotype. The chain employs TRBV20-1 and TRBJ2-5; D remains ambiguous. The germline gives CDR1 DFQATT, CDR2 SNEGSKA (reference sequence). V was trimmed by 2 bases and J by 1 base, leaving 8 bases between them. This CDR3 comprises 13 residues. This CDR3 reads CSARRQIQETQYF. The DNA of the CDR3 is TGCAGTGCTAGACGTCAGATCCAAGAGACCCAGTACTTC.

This clonotype showed up just a few times. The rearrangement links TRBV28 to TRBJ2-3; 8 bases are a match to TRBD1. This CDR3 has 16 amino acids. CDR1 MDHEN and CDR2 SYDVKM come from the germline V gene. J was trimmed by 3 bases and V by 2 bases; bases with no gene match: 7. CDR3 in DNA: TGTGCCAGCAGTTTACCCCGACAGGGGAGGACAGATACGCAGTATTTT. Protein product: CASSLPRQGRTDTQYF.

V is TRBV9 and J is TRBJ1-2, with 9 bases matching TRBD1. Germline loops: CDR1 SGDLS, CDR2 YYNGEE. This CDR3 is 14 amino acids long. The trim removed 3 bases at V and 4 bases at J, leaving 4 bases unmatched. The CDR3 DNA follows: TGTGCCAGCAGCGCCGGGACAGGGTTCTATGGCTACACCTTC. Translating it yields CASSAGTGFYGYTF.

This clonotype was observed a handful of times. The V call is TRBV27, the J call TRBJ1-4; D is ambiguous. The CDR3 runs to 15 residues. The V and J ends lost 6 bases and 8 bases respectively, with 19 bases between them. CDR1 MNHEY and CDR2 SMNVEV come from the germline V gene (reference sequence). CDR3 in amino acids: CASSRLGRIWEKLFF. CDR3 nucleotides: TGTGCCAGCAGCCGTCTAGGCCGTATTTGGGAAAAACTGTTTTTT. Full variable domain (missing parts from reference TRBV27 and TRBJ1-4): EAQVTQNPRYLITVTGKKLTVTCSQNMNHEYMSWYRQDPGLGLRQIYYSMNVEVTDKGDVPEGYKVSRKEKRNFPLILESPSPNQTSLYFCASSRLGRIWEKLFFGSGTQLSVL.

The chain's CDR3 is CSAPDLDRGPYEQYF. The CDR3 DNA sequence: TGCAGTGCTCCCGATCTGGACAGGGGTCCCTACGAGCAGTACTTC. The chain has TRBV20-1 and TRBJ2-7; 9 bases are shared with TRBD1. CDR1 and CDR2 from the germline V gene are DFQATT and SNEGSKA (reference sequence). J was trimmed by 2 bases and V by 5 bases; bases with no gene match: 10. There are 15 residues in the CDR3.

This chain joins TRBV6-2 or TRBV6-3 and TRBJ1-1, with 8 bases lining up with TRBD1. Germline CDR1 and CDR2: MNHEY and SVGEGT. The V segment lost 5 bases and the J segment 3 bases; nucleotides outside the gene matches: 8. The CDR3 spans 15 residues. This CDR3 is CASSTKHRGDTEAFF. The DNA for the CDR3 is TGTGCCAGCAGTACTAAACACAGGGGGGACACTGAAGCTTTCTTT.

V is TRBV7-2 and J is TRBJ2-7; no clear D gene. The CDR3 extends over 15 amino acids. V lost 4 bases to trimming and J lost 2 bases, with 15 bases between them. CDR1 is SGHTA and CDR2 is FQGNSA in the germline V gene. The CDR3 sequence: CASSSDVGQTYEQYF. The CDR3 DNA follows: TGTGCCAGCAGCTCAGATGTAGGGCAGACCTACGAGCAGTACTTC.

The chain couples TRBV20-1 to TRBJ2-5, with 7 bases that match TRBD2. From germline, CDR1 is DFQATT and CDR2 SNEGSKA (reference sequence). The CDR3 is 15 residues long. The trim removed 6 bases at V and 5 bases at J, leaving 15 bases unmatched. The CDR3 region has the DNA TGCAGTGCCCCGAACGGGGGGAGGGCCGCGGAGACCCAGTACTTC. This sequence encodes CSAPNGGRAAETQYF.

This clonotype has just a few counts. The rearrangement joins TRBV25-1 to TRBJ2-7, with D perhaps TRBD2 (6 bases). Per the germline V gene, CDR1 is MGHDK and CDR2 is SYGVNS. V was trimmed by 4 bases and J by 0 bases, leaving 16 bases between them. CDR3 size: 16 residues. The CDR3 protein is CASSASAGSNSYEQYF. As DNA, the CDR3 is TGTGCCAGCAGTGCCTCAGCCGGGAGTAACTCCTACGAGCAGTACTTC.

This chain links TRBV7-6 with TRBJ2-3; 9 bases are shared with TRBD2. Germline assignment: CDR1 SGHVS and CDR2 FNYEAQ. The CDR3 is made up of 15 amino acids. Losses at the gene ends were 3 bases for V and 4 bases for J; bases not matched to a gene: 5. The CDR3 spells CASSLGSGRSDTQYF. CDR3 nucleotide sequence: TGTGCCAGCAGCTTGGGTAGCGGGAGATCAGATACGCAGTATTTT.

The chain combines TRBV3-1 with TRBJ1-2, with D possibly TRBD1 on 5 matching bases. Germline V gene data show CDR1 as LGHDT and CDR2 as YNNKEL (reference sequence). This CDR3 contains 14 residues. V lost 2 bases to trimming and J lost 3 bases, with 10 bases between them. CDR3 sequence reads: CASSQRGVDYGYTF. The CDR3 DNA is TGTGCCAGCAGCCAACGGGGGGTCGACTATGGCTACACCTTC.

In this sample, this clonotype turned up a few times. DNA for the CDR3: TGTGCCAGCAGCCAGGGACTAGCGGTCTACAATGAGCAGTTCTTC. It encodes CASSQGLAVYNEQFF. The chain carries TRBV7-3 and TRBJ2-1, with TRBD2 identical over 11 bases. J was trimmed by 3 bases and V by 5 bases; bases with no gene match: 3. The CDR3 is 15 residues long. CDR1 and CDR2 (germline): SGHTA, FQGTGA. Together with reference TRBV7-3 and TRBJ2-1, the CDR3 gives the full variable domain: GAGVSQTPSNKVTEKGKYVELRCDPISGHTALYWYRQSLGQGPEFLIYFQGTGAADDSGLPNDRFFAVRPEGSVSTLKIQRTERGDSAVYLCASSQGLAVYNEQFFGPGTRLTVL.

This chain joins TRBV7-2 and TRBJ2-7, with 9 bases identical to TRBD1. V gave up 5 bases and J gave up 3 bases; unmatched junction bases: 11. The V gene's germline CDR1 is SGHTA and CDR2 FQGNSA. This CDR3 comprises 16 residues. This CDR3 reads CASSEGQGVGNYEQYF. Here the CDR3 DNA reads TGTGCCAGCAGCGAGGGACAGGGCGTGGGGAACTACGAGCAGTACTTC.

This rearrangement joins TRBV21-1 to TRBJ1-4; TRBD1 is the table's D call, not checked against the DNA. TRBV21-1 is a recognized pseudogene. The CDR3 runs to 14 residues. CDR3 bases: TGTGCCAGTGGGGGGCCGCGGACTAATGAAAAACTGTTTTTT. As protein: CASGGPRTNEKLFF.

The CDR3, as DNA: TGCGCCAGCAGCCAAGATGGCAGCGGCCATTCCTACGAGCAGTACTTC. This codes for CASSQDGSGHSYEQYF. The chain has TRBV4-1 and TRBJ2-7, with D maybe TRBD2 (5 bases). The germline V gene has CDR1 MGHRA and CDR2 YSYEKL. Deletions cut 0 bases from V and 1 base from J, with 13 bases between. The CDR3 consists of 16 residues.

The rearrangement uses TRBV9 and TRBJ2-1; 15 bases match TRBD2. Germline V gene lookup returns CDR1 SGDLS and CDR2 YYNGEE. The CDR3 has 15 amino acids. Trimming removed 4 bases from V and 10 bases from J; junction bases left unmatched: 6. CDR3 DNA sequence: TGTGCCAGCAGCATTCGGACTAGCGGGAGGGACGAGCAGTTCTTC. This encodes CASSIRTSGRDEQFF.

Concerning this clonotype itself: One end of the junction is discordant with germline, which a read error may explain. V gene TRBV2 combines with J gene TRBJ2-5; no definite D call. TRBJ2-7 explains the end of the DNA better; the J call may be wrong. This CDR3 comprises 13 residues. The germline gives CDR1 SNHLY, CDR2 FYNNEI. The CDR3 bases are TGTGCCGGCAGTGAATATCCCAGAGACGAGCAGTACTTC. It is translated as CAGSEYPRDEQYF.

The gene calls are TRBV6-6 and TRBJ1-1, with a tentative D call TRBD1 (6 bases). This CDR3 has 17 residues. The ends were cut back, 1 base at V and 1 base at J, with 16 bases in the middle. The germline V gene has CDR1 MNHNY and CDR2 SVGAGI (reference sequence). The CDR3 DNA is TGTGCCAGCAGTTACTGGGGGCCCGGGGCCGCGAACACTGAAGCTTTCTTT. This translates into CASSYWGPGAANTEAFF.

This chain connects TRBV2 to TRBJ1-2, with D maybe TRBD1 (6 bases). Trimming pared 10 bases from V and 4 bases from J, leaving 19 bases between. Germline assignment: CDR1 SNHLY and CDR2 FYNNEI. The CDR3 has 14 residues. The CDR3 loop reads CANRQEARGYGYTF. The CDR3 coding sequence is TGTGCCAACCGACAGGAGGCGCGCGGCTATGGCTACACCTTC.

V is TRBV19 and J is TRBJ2-1; 7 positions agree with TRBD1. Germline CDR1 and CDR2: LNHDA and SQIVND (reference sequence). Trimming at V came to 4 bases and at J to 5 bases, leaving 8 bases not matched to a gene. The CDR3 is 15 amino acids. CDR3 loop: CASSTGDRPNNEQFF. In DNA form, the CDR3 reads TGTGCCAGTAGTACCGGGGACAGACCCAACAATGAGCAGTTCTTC.

The chain has TRBV29-1 and TRBJ2-5; TRBD1 agrees at 9 bases. The CDR3 is 13 amino acids. Looked up from germline, CDR1 is SQVTM and CDR2 is ANQGSEA. J lost 5 bases, V lost 7 bases, and 8 bases had no gene match. CDR3 in amino acids: CSGTGTGRETQYF. The CDR3 DNA follows: TGCAGCGGCACCGGGACAGGGCGCGAGACCCAGTACTTC.

The rearrangement uses TRBV3-1 and TRBJ2-4; TRBD1 matches at 9 bases. Germline CDR1 reads LGHDT; CDR2 reads YNNKEL (reference sequence). The J segment lost 8 bases and the V segment lost 1 base, leaving 3 bases of the junction unmatched. The CDR3 loop spans 14 amino acids. CDR3: CASSQARQGDIQYF. For the CDR3, the DNA is TGTGCCAGCAGCCAAGCCAGACAGGGGGACATTCAGTACTTC.

This clonotype has a handful of counts. V is TRBV4-2 and J is TRBJ2-5; 11 bases fit TRBD2. The trim removed 0 bases at V and 7 bases at J, leaving 4 bases unmatched. Germline values: CDR1 LGHNA, CDR2 YNFKEQ. CDR3 length: 15 residues. The CDR3 region has the DNA TGTGCCAGCAGCCAAGAACTAGCGGGAGCGCGGACCCAGTACTTC. This codes for CASSQELAGARTQYF.

This sequence joins TRBV20-1 and TRBJ2-7, with a weak D call TRBD1 (5 bases). The CDR3 sequence is 16 residues long. Germline CDR1 and CDR2: DFQATT and SNEGSKA (reference sequence). V gave up 0 bases and J gave up 3 bases, with 18 bases separating them. In DNA form, the CDR3 reads TGCAGTGCTAGAGATTTGGAAGGGGTTAGGGTCTACGAGCAGTACTTC. As protein: CSARDLEGVRVYEQYF.

This rearrangement joins TRBV11-2 to TRBJ2-6; D remains unclear. V lost 6 bases, J lost 2 bases, and 8 bases lay in between. Germline V lookup: CDR1 SGHAT, CDR2 FQNNGV. CDR3 length: 14 residues. The CDR3 is CASRQQTGANVLTF. The CDR3 DNA reads TGTGCCAGCAGACAACAGACTGGGGCCAACGTCCTGACTTTC.